The 22 T cell receptor beta chains reported below all come from one sample, sequenced in a study of CD8+CD57+ T cells in acquired aplastic anemia. Template material for TCR beta VDJ and CDR3 profiling consisted of genomic DNA. Each CDR3 protein gets one entry after TCRdb re-called the reads with MiXCR. The sample carries approximately 300,000 distinct CDR3 sequences, 56% recorded once. The patients chosen for sequencing had shown expansion of CD8+CD57+ cells (detected by flow cytometry). Sequencing was done on a sample of sorted CD4+, CD8+, or CD8+CD57+ T cells (not recorded which) from PBMCs. Receptors were obtained from a human donor with aplastic anemia.

This clonotype was detected only a few times. The rearrangement links TRBV19 to TRBJ1-2, with 7 positions matching TRBD1. V trimming: 3 bases; J trimming: 7 bases; junction bases outside the gene matches: 5. Germline V gene sequence: CDR1 LNHDA, CDR2 SQIVND (reference sequence). The CDR3 length is 13 residues. The chain's CDR3 is CASSIRGEGGYTF. CDR3 nucleotide sequence: TGTGCCAGTAGTATCAGGGGGGAGGGTGGCTACACCTTC.

This clonotype was seen a single time. This chain uses TRBV7-2 with TRBJ1-4, with 10 bases matching TRBD1. Germline V lookup: CDR1 SGHTA, CDR2 FQGNSA. Trimming at V came to 3 bases and at J to 6 bases, leaving 1 base not matched to a gene. This CDR3 region has 14 residues. This CDR3 is CASSLGTGDEKLFF. In DNA, the CDR3 is TGTGCCAGCAGCTTGGGGACAGGGGATGAAAAACTGTTTTTT.

The V gene is TRBV10-3, the J gene TRBJ1-6; D not resolved. Germline lookup yields CDR1 ENHRY and CDR2 SYGVKD. The length of the CDR3 is 14 residues. V lost 3 bases, J lost 1 base, and 4 bases lay in between. CDR3 sequence: CAISDSSYNSPLHF. The CDR3 DNA is TGTGCCATCAGTGACAGTTCCTATAATTCACCCCTCCACTTT.

This clonotype was picked up many times. CDR3 nucleotides: TGTGCCAGCAGCCTAATAGTAGGGGCTGAGCAGTTCTTC. Its translation: CASSLIVGAEQFF. The chain combines TRBV7-9 with TRBJ2-1, with a weak D call TRBD1 (5 bases). The CDR3 covers 13 residues. Per the germline V gene, CDR1 is SEHNR and CDR2 is FQNEAQ (reference sequence). V shed 5 bases and J shed 9 bases, with 14 bases lying between them.

This chain links TRBV7-2 with TRBJ2-6; perhaps TRBD2 as D (5 bases). The CDR3 totals 17 residues. Germline V gives CDR1 SGHTA, CDR2 FQGNSA. Deletions cut 1 base from V and 4 bases from J, with 14 bases between. CDR3 residues: CASSLGGLNTGANVLTF. DNA of the CDR3: TGTGCCAGCAGCTTAGGAGGGTTGAACACCGGGGCCAACGTCCTGACTTTC.

The chain links TRBV5-1 to TRBJ2-5; no reliable D call. Germline V gene sequence: CDR1 SGHRS, CDR2 YFSETQ. The length of the CDR3 is 13 residues. The ends were cut back, 5 bases at V and 5 bases at J, with 13 bases in the middle. CDR3 nucleotides: TGCGCCAGCAGGGTCGGAGTTTCGGAGACCCAGTACTTC. This codes for CASRVGVSETQYF.

V is TRBV28 and J is TRBJ1-1; 10 nucleotides align to TRBD1. This CDR3 spans 15 amino acids. CDR1 is MDHEN, CDR2 SYDVKM, per germline. V lost 6 bases and J lost 5; bases outside the gene matches: 9. CDR3 in DNA: TGTGCCAGCAGCTTGCACGGGACAGGGGTAACTGAAGCTTTCTTT. Translated: CASSLHGTGVTEAFF. The full variable domain, its missing parts supplied by reference TRBV28 and TRBJ1-1, is DVKVTQSSRYLVKRTGEKVFLECVQDMDHENMFWYRQDPGLGLRLIYFSYDVKMKEKGDIPEGYSVSREKKERFSLILESASTNQTSMYLCASSLHGTGVTEAFFGQGTRLTVV.

This rearrangement joins TRBV2 to TRBJ1-6; 8 positions match TRBD1. Germline-derived CDR1 and CDR2 are SNHLY and FYNNEI. CDR3 length: 15 amino acids. V lost 6 bases and J lost 7; bases outside the gene matches: 8. Written as DNA, the CDR3 is TGTGCCAGCAGCTCCCTGGACAGGGACAATTCACCCCTCCACTTT. Protein sequence: CASSSLDRDNSPLHF.

This clonotype came up once. The chain combines TRBV10-1 with TRBJ2-7; the D gene is possibly TRBD2 (5 bases). The V end lost 2 bases, the J end lost 5 bases, and 16 bases lay between the germline ends. This CDR3 comprises 15 residues. Germline V gene data show CDR1 as WNHNN and CDR2 as SYGVQD (reference sequence). Here the CDR3 reads CASSEAPRGVDEQYF. For the CDR3, the DNA is TGCGCCAGCAGTGAGGCCCCCCGGGGAGTCGACGAGCAGTACTTC.

For this clonotype: Possible read error: a much larger clone is one base away. This chain uses TRBV20-1 with TRBJ2-3, with D possibly TRBD2 on 6 matching bases. Trimming cost V 5 bases and J 9 bases, with 21 bases left between them. This CDR3 contains 14 residues. Germline V gene data show CDR1 as DFQATT and CDR2 as SNEGSKA (reference sequence). CDR3 DNA sequence: TGCAGTGCTTGGCAGGAGGGTCGATCTAAGACGCAGTATTTT. Protein product: CSAWQEGRSKTQYF.

The sample holds one count of this clonotype. Germline is not matched at one junction end, which may reflect a read error. The V and J genes are TRBV12-3 or TRBV12-4 and TRBJ2-7; the match to TRBD2 covers 11 bases. The CDR3 runs 15 residues. CDR3 coding DNA: TGCGCCAGCAGTCTCAGACTAGCGGGATTCTACGAGCAGTACTTC. The encoded protein is CASSLRLAGFYEQYF.

This clonotype was recorded at least ten times. The V call is TRBV24-1, the J call TRBJ2-3; 11 bases map to TRBD1. CDR3 length: 15 amino acids. J was trimmed by 4 bases and V by 5 bases; bases with no gene match: 4. The germline CDR1 and CDR2 sequences are KGHDR and SFDVKD. Here the CDR3 DNA reads TGTGCCACCAGTGCCGGGACAGGGGGTCCAGATACGCAGTATTTT. It translates to CATSAGTGGPDTQYF.

The chain carries TRBV12-3 or TRBV12-4 and TRBJ2-5; tentatively, D is TRBD1 or TRBD2 (6 bases each). V shed 3 bases and J shed 1 base, with 9 bases lying between them. The CDR3 is 14 amino acids. The CDR3 nucleotides are TGTGCCAGCAGTTTTCCGGGGGCCCAAGAGACCCAGTACTTC. It encodes CASSFPGAQETQYF.

This clonotype came up many times. V usage is TRBV4-2 and J usage is TRBJ2-3, with D perhaps TRBD1 (5 bases). This CDR3 comprises 15 residues. Germline values: CDR1 LGHNA, CDR2 YNFKEQ. Trimming removed 0 bases at V and 2 bases at J, with 9 bases between. In DNA, the CDR3 is TGTGCCAGCAGCCAAGACCAGGGATTCACAGATACGCAGTATTTT. Protein sequence: CASSQDQGFTDTQYF.

This clonotype was counted a few times. The chain links TRBV2 to TRBJ2-3; D not resolved. Trimming took 7 bases from V and 4 from J, leaving 9 bases between them. Germline V gives CDR1 SNHLY, CDR2 FYNNEI. The CDR3 sequence is 12 residues long. CDR3 protein: CASKGPADTQYF. The CDR3 DNA follows: TGTGCCAGCAAAGGGCCCGCAGATACGCAGTATTTT.

This chain connects TRBV7-8 to TRBJ1-1; the D gene is possibly TRBD1 (5 bases). V lost 4 bases to trimming and J lost 1 base, with 10 bases between them. The V gene's germline CDR1 is SGHVS and CDR2 FQNEAQ. This CDR3 spans 14 amino acids. CDR3 residues: CASSSLRGNTEAFF. The CDR3 DNA sequence: TGTGCCAGCAGCTCCCTAAGGGGGAACACTGAAGCTTTCTTT.

The CDR3 sequence: CASSTRAGGRSDTGELFF. The CDR3 nucleotides are TGTGCCAGCAGCACCCGCGCGGGAGGCAGGAGCGATACCGGGGAGCTGTTTTTT. J is TRBJ2-2 and V is TRBV7-2, with 8 positions matching TRBD2. Germline lookup yields CDR1 SGHTA and CDR2 FQGNSA. The CDR3 totals 18 residues. Germline trimming cut 5 bases from V and 5 bases from J; bases unmatched to any gene: 16.

At least ten counts were recorded for this clonotype. This chain uses TRBV6-5 with TRBJ2-1; the match to TRBD1 covers 8 bases. With V trimmed by 3 bases and J by 7 bases, 8 bases remained unmatched. CDR3 length equals 15 residues. Germline V CDR1 and CDR2: MNHEY, SVGAGI. The CDR3 loop is CASSYGDRIKNEQFF. The CDR3 DNA reads TGTGCCAGCAGTTATGGGGACAGGATCAAAAATGAGCAGTTCTTC.

The V and J genes are TRBV5-5 and TRBJ1-2; D gene unclear. Trimming stripped 1 base from V and 4 bases from J, with 11 bases between. Germline-derived CDR1 and CDR2 are SGHKS and YYEKEE (reference sequence). The CDR3 runs 14 residues. Here the CDR3 DNA reads TGTGCCAGCAGCTTGACCGGACCAGCCTATGGCTACACCTTC. The encoded protein is CASSLTGPAYGYTF.

V usage is TRBV20-1 and J usage is TRBJ2-1; D possibly uses TRBD1 or TRBD2 (5 bases each). Trimming took off 1 base at V and 10 bases at J, with 8 bases between the two ends. This CDR3 contains 11 residues. Per the germline V gene, CDR1 is DFQATT and CDR2 is SNEGSKA (reference sequence). CDR3 loop: CSARAGLEQFF. The CDR3 DNA follows: TGCAGTGCTAGAGCGGGGCTGGAGCAGTTCTTC.

The V and J genes are TRBV7-2 and TRBJ1-1, with TRBD1 as a possible D gene (6 bases). Germline CDR1 reads SGHTA; CDR2 reads FQGNSA. CDR3 length: 14 amino acids. V was clipped by 6 bases and J by 2 bases, with 13 bases between them. CDR3 sequence: CASSSTGINTEAFF. The CDR3, as DNA: TGTGCCAGCAGTTCAACAGGGATAAACACTGAAGCTTTCTTT.

This rearrangement joins TRBV20-1 to TRBJ1-3; tentative D call: TRBD1 (6 bases). The CDR3 is 16 residues long. The V gene's germline CDR1 is DFQATT and CDR2 SNEGSKA (reference sequence). The V end lost 0 bases, the J end lost 0 bases, and 12 bases lay between the germline ends. CDR3 loop: CSARDSAGVSGNTIYF. The CDR3 DNA follows: TGCAGTGCTAGAGATAGTGCAGGGGTCTCTGGAAACACCATATATTTT.